One and the same sample provided the 19 T cell receptor beta chains below, sequenced in a study of cytomegalovirus exposure and HLA in healthy donors. The PCR made use of 60 Vbeta and 13 Jbeta primers. Profiling relied on immunoSEQ multiplex PCR, and the TCRdb table lists in-frame clones only, not all of them. This table holds more than 65,000 clones, roughly 80% found once. What was sequenced was PBMCs. These receptors all come from a woman between 40 and 50 years old in good health and CMV-seropositive.

The chain uses TRBV5-4 and TRBJ1-2, with D uncertain. The CDR3 consists of 13 residues. CDR1 is SGHNT, CDR2 YYREEE, per germline (reference sequence). V was shortened by 5 bases and J by 8 bases, with 16 bases between the two germline ends. The CDR3 nucleotides are TGTGCCAGCAGACATCCCGGACTCCTCGGCTACACCTTC. This codes for CASRHPGLLGYTF.

Note on this clone: The DNA is omitted, as the CDR3 cannot be located on it reliably, and the CDR3 follows TCRdb's listing. This chain connects TRBV2 to TRBJ2-5; the D segment call TRBD2 is taken from the table without a DNA check. The CDR3 totals 14 residues, both ends included. Looked up from germline, CDR1 is SNHLY and CDR2 is FYNNEI. CDR3 sequence reads: CASSILLYQETQYF.

This clone was found once. The chain couples TRBV5-1 to TRBJ2-1; 7 bases agree with TRBD2. This CDR3 is built from 15 residues. CDR1 SGHRS and CDR2 YFSETQ come from the germline V gene. With 0 bases clipped from V and 4 bases from J, the junction kept 4 bases outside the gene matches. In nucleotides, the CDR3 is TGCGCCAGCAGCTTGGCGGCGGGAGTGTACAATGAGCAGTTCTTC. Its protein is CASSLAAGVYNEQFF.

In its sample, this clone was seen a few times. The chain has TRBV7-2 and TRBJ2-4, with TRBD2 identical over 9 bases. V was pared by 2 bases and J by 6 bases, with 11 bases of the junction left unmatched. CDR1 is SGHTA and CDR2 is FQGNSA in the germline V gene. CDR3 size: 17 residues. This chain's CDR3 is CASSLSSGTAGGNIQYF. In DNA form, the CDR3 reads TGTGCCAGCAGCTTATCTAGCGGGACAGCTGGGGGAAACATTCAGTACTTC.

The chain combines TRBV10-3 with TRBJ1-1, with 8 bases that match TRBD1. Germline values: CDR1 ENHRY, CDR2 SYGVKD. The CDR3 is 17 amino acids. The J segment lost 1 base and the V segment lost 2 bases, leaving 9 bases of the junction unmatched. This CDR3 reads CAISESLSGTGNTEAFF. The CDR3 DNA reads TGTGCCATCAGTGAGAGCCTCTCCGGGACAGGGAACACTGAAGCTTTCTTT.

The chain links TRBV10-3 to TRBJ2-7; D ambiguous. Trimming removed 7 bases at V and 4 bases at J, with 8 bases between. CDR1 and CDR2 (germline): ENHRY, SYGVKD. The CDR3 has 11 amino acids. In DNA form, the CDR3 reads TGTGCCATCATGTCGGAGTACGAGCAGTACTTC. It codes for CAIMSEYEQYF.

This clone was seen a few times. This chain uses TRBV5-1 with TRBJ2-3; possibly TRBD1 for D (6 bases). The CDR3 is 14 residues long. Deletions cut 0 bases from V and 4 bases from J, with 9 bases between. Germline V gene sequence: CDR1 SGHRS, CDR2 YFSETQ. The CDR3 sequence is CASSLVGGADTQYF. CDR3 nucleotide sequence: TGCGCCAGCAGCTTGGTTGGGGGCGCAGATACGCAGTATTTT.

The J gene is TRBJ2-7, the V gene TRBV14, with no clear D. Germline loops: CDR1 SGHDN, CDR2 FVKESK. The V gene lost 1 base and the J gene lost 2 bases, with 12 bases spanning the gap. This CDR3 is 15 amino acids long. The DNA for the CDR3 is TGTGCCAGCAGCCAAGGGGTTAGCCCCACCTACGAGCAGTACTTC. As protein: CASSQGVSPTYEQYF.

J is TRBJ1-2 and V is TRBV28; D is unclear. The V gene lost 5 bases and the J gene lost 0 bases, with 10 bases spanning the gap. The CDR3 consists of 14 residues. Looked up from germline, CDR1 is MDHEN and CDR2 is SYDVKM. CDR3 in DNA: TGTGCCAGCAGTACGACTCGCTCTAACTATGGCTACACCTTC. It translates to CASSTTRSNYGYTF.

This rearrangement joins TRBV25-1 to TRBJ1-5; D perhaps matches TRBD1 (6 bases). The CDR3 extends over 14 amino acids. The V gene's germline CDR1 is MGHDK and CDR2 SYGVNS. The germline V and J ends were trimmed by 4 bases and 4 bases, with 11 bases remaining between them. CDR3 protein: CASSGGQLNQPQHF. CDR3 nucleotides: TGTGCCAGCAGTGGCGGACAGCTAAATCAGCCCCAGCATTTT.

The V and J genes are TRBV25-1 and TRBJ1-2, with TRBD1 as a possible D gene (6 bases). The CDR3 sequence is 15 residues long. Trimming pared 3 bases from V and 3 bases from J, leaving 14 bases between. From germline, CDR1 is MGHDK and CDR2 SYGVNS. The CDR3 is CASSDPQGRDYGYTF. The CDR3, as DNA: TGTGCCAGCAGTGATCCTCAGGGGAGGGACTATGGCTACACCTTC.

The gene calls are TRBV27 and TRBJ1-4, with a possible D match to TRBD1 (5 bases). This CDR3 is 17 amino acids long. V dropped 6 bases and J dropped 0 bases, with 17 bases sitting between them. Germline V gene sequence: CDR1 MNHEY, CDR2 SMNVEV (reference sequence). CDR3 sequence (DNA): TGTGCCAGCAGGAGGCGCGCAGGGCTGGCAACTAATGAAAAACTGTTTTTT. This encodes CASRRRAGLATNEKLFF.

This clone was seen a handful of times. The chain links TRBV15 to TRBJ1-5; no clear D gene. The germline V gene encodes CDR1 LNHNV and CDR2 YYDKDF (reference sequence). The CDR3 loop spans 18 amino acids. Trimming left V 1 base short and J 2 bases short, with 18 bases between. The CDR3 DNA sequence: TGTGCCACCAGCAGAGGTGGGGTAGCGGGTAGTCGCAATCAGCCCCAGCATTTT. This sequence encodes CATSRGGVAGSRNQPQHF.

J is TRBJ2-1 and V is TRBV18; D remains unclear. V lost 8 bases to trimming and J lost 6 bases, with 8 bases between them. From germline, CDR1 is KGHSH and CDR2 LQKENI. The CDR3 spans 11 residues. The CDR3 protein is CASAAGNEQFF. CDR3 DNA sequence: TGTGCCAGCGCCGCAGGCAATGAGCAGTTCTTC.

The V and J genes are TRBV6-6 and TRBJ2-5, with TRBD2 matching 7 bases. The CDR3 totals 15 residues. Germline CDR1 reads MNHNY; CDR2 reads SVGAGI (reference sequence). Germline trimming cut 2 bases from V and 0 bases from J; bases unmatched to any gene: 3. The DNA of the CDR3 is TGTGCCAGCAGTTACGAGCGGGGTAACCAAGAGACCCAGTACTTC. It yields the protein CASSYERGNQETQYF.

The V call is TRBV30, the J call TRBJ2-7; D may be TRBD1 (5 bases). V was trimmed by 3 bases and J by 4 bases, leaving 10 bases between them. The CDR3 covers 12 residues. Germline-derived CDR1 and CDR2 are GTSNPN and SVGIG (reference sequence). The CDR3 here is CAWSLDSYEQYF. The CDR3 region has the DNA TGTGCCTGGAGCCTAGACAGTTACGAGCAGTACTTC.

The V call is TRBV30, the J call TRBJ2-3; 9 bases are shared with TRBD2. There are 18 residues in the CDR3. Germline lookup yields CDR1 GTSNPN and CDR2 SVGIG (reference sequence). The trim removed 3 bases at V and 2 bases at J, leaving 15 bases unmatched. In nucleotides, the CDR3 is TGTGCCTGGAGCGACCTCTTGCGGGGGGGCGCCTACACAGATACGCAGTATTTT. Its translation: CAWSDLLRGGAYTDTQYF.

This chain links TRBV6-5 with TRBJ2-5; 10 bases line up with TRBD2. TRBJ2-7 explains the end of the DNA better; the J call may be wrong. CDR1 is MNHEY, CDR2 SVGAGI, per germline. This CDR3 is 13 amino acids long. CDR3 loop: CASSLAGDYEQYF. In DNA form, the CDR3 reads TGTGCCAGCAGTCTAGCGGGAGACTACGAGCAGTACTTC.

The CDR3 DNA sequence: TGTGCCAGCAGCCCCGACATCCCATCCTACAATGAGCAGTTCTTC. This translates into CASSPDIPSYNEQFF. The rearrangement links TRBV9 to TRBJ2-1; D remains unclear. The V end lost 4 bases, the J end lost 1 base, and 12 bases lay between the germline ends. From germline, CDR1 is SGDLS and CDR2 YYNGEE. The CDR3 is 15 residues long.